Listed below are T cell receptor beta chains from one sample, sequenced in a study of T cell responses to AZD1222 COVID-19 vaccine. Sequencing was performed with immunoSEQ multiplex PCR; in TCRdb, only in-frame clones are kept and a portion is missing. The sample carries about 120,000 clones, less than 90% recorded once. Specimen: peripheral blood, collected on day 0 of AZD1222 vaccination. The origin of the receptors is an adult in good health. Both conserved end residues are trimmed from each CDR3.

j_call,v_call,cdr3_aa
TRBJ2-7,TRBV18,ASSPLGGYEQY
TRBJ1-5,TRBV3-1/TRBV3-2,ASSQKQVSPGSQPQH
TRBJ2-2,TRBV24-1,ATGQGLRSNGELF
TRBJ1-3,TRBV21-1,ASSTQGKVREGNTIY
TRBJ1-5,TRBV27,ASSPGLGEGGNQPQH
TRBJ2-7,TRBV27,ASSPLTSGGGEQY
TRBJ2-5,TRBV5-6,ASSLSRDRESQETQY
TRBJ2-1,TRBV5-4,ASSWNAGLNNEQF
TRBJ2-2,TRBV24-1,ATSGRGLNTGELF
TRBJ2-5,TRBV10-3,AIRPTGDPQETQY
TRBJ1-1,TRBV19,ASSTAHYLNTEAF
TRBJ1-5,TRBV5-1,ASSPLGEERQPQH
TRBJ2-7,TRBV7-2,ASRKMSGISYEQY
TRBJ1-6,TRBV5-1,ASSLDAMESPLH
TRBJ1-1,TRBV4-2,ASSQESGGTEAF
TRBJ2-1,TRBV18,ASSPSGNPYNEQF
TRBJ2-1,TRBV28,ASMGRGWYNEQF
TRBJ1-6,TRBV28,ASLRGAAYSPLH
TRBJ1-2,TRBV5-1,ASSLLSGRPSNYGYT
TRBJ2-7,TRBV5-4,ASSLPGLATYEQY
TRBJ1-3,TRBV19,ASSIGQVNSGNTIY
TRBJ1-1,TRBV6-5,ASSITGPNTEAF
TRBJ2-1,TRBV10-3,AISERALSYNEQF
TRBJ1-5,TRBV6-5,ASSIFGGTDQPQH
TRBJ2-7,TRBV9,ASSVGGPSPLRNEQY
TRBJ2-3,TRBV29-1,SVEIGTGNTDTQY
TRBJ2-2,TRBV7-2,ASSLGGRAPTGELF